The 5 T cell receptor beta chains in this list originate from one sample, sequenced in a study of T-cell memory formation after mild COVID-19. MiXCR, run by TCRdb on the 5' RACE reads, gives a single entry per CDR3 protein. The sample shows a few hundred thousand distinct CDR3 sequences, 14% of them seen only once. What was sequenced was PBMCs or a T cell subset sorted from them (not recorded which). The source is a man aged 18 to 29 who had mild COVID-19 (a few samples of this study predate the infection). Cell type and time point are not known.

This clonotype was detected a few times. This chain connects TRBV11-3 to TRBJ2-7; the D is unclear. The CDR3 is made up of 12 amino acids. Germline CDR1 SGHNT, CDR2 YENEEA. V was pared by 11 bases and J by 3 bases, with 14 bases between. Here the CDR3 reads CAVSPKSYEQYV. In DNA form, the CDR3 reads TGTGCCGTAAGCCCCAAAAGCTACGAGCAGTACGTC.

The chain has TRBV12-3 or TRBV12-4 and TRBJ2-1, with a weak D call TRBD2 (5 bases). The CDR3 covers 12 residues. The ends were cut back, 7 bases at V and 8 bases at J, with 12 bases in the middle. The CDR3 loop is CASNRGSDEQFF. The DNA for the CDR3 is TGTGCCAGCAACCGTGGGAGCGATGAGCAGTTCTTC.

This chain connects TRBV11-2 to TRBJ2-7, with D perhaps TRBD2 (5 bases). CDR3 size: 13 residues. Germline CDR1 and CDR2: SGHAT and FQNNGV. This CDR3 is CASSLGLDYERYV. The CDR3 bases are TGTGCCAGCAGCTTAGGCCTAGACTACGAGCGGTACGTC.

V is TRBV12-3 or TRBV12-4 and J is TRBJ2-1, with a weak D call TRBD1 (6 bases). There are 15 residues in the CDR3. Trimming removed 6 bases at V and 1 base at J, with 13 bases between. Written as DNA, the CDR3 is TGTGCCAGCAGATCCCGACAGGTTTCCTACAATGAGCAGTTCTTC. Protein: CASRSRQVSYNEQFF.

The chain couples TRBV27 to TRBJ1-4; 7 bases line up with TRBD1. The CDR3 runs to 15 residues. Germline assignment: CDR1 MNHEY and CDR2 SMNVEV (reference sequence). The ends lost 5 bases at V and 3 bases at J; junction bases unmatched: 6. The CDR3 reads CASSPQGEANEKLFF. In DNA, the CDR3 is TGTGCCAGCAGTCCCCAGGGGGAGGCTAATGAAAAACTGTTTTTT.